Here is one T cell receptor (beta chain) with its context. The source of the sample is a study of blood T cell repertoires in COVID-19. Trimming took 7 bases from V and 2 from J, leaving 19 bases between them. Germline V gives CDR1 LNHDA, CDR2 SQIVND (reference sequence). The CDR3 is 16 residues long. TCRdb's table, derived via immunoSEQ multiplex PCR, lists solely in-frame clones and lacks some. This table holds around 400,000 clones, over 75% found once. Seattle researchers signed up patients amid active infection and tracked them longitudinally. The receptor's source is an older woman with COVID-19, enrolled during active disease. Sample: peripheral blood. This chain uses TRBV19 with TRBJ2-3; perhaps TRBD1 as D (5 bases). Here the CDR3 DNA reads TGTGCCAGTACCCCGGTAGGGGCCGCCATCACAGATACGCAGTATTTT. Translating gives CASTPVGAAITDTQYF.